Shown below are 16 T cell receptor beta chains from a single sample sequenced in a study of vaccination and CD4 T cells after COVID-19. The Oncomine TCR Beta short-read assay sequenced DNA from cultured CD4+ T cells. TCRdb re-analysed the PCR reads in MiXCR, keeping a single row per CDR3 protein. This sample yields 9,000 to 15,000 distinct CDR3 sequences, of which more than 45% are seen a single time; around a fifth belongs to the top ten. As to treatment: approximately 10-day PBMC culture with coronavirus spike peptide pools or control peptides (ViraFEST assay). These TCRs are of unknown antigen specificity. The sequenced material came from CD4+ T cells from blood, cultured in vitro. These receptors were obtained from a human donor who had recovered from COVID-19.

The rearrangement joins TRBV19 to TRBJ2-1; TRBD2 matches 7 bases. J was trimmed by 4 bases and V by 4 bases; bases with no gene match: 10. CDR3 length: 16 residues. In germline, CDR1 is LNHDA, CDR2 SQIVND (reference sequence). CDR3: CASSKSRGVEYNEQFF. In nucleotides, the CDR3 is TGTGCCAGTAGTAAATCACGGGGGGTGGAATACAATGAGCAGTTCTTC. Looking up the rest from reference TRBV19 and TRBJ2-1 gives the full variable domain: DGGITQSPKYLFRKEGQNVTLSCEQNLNHDAMYWYRQDPGQGLRLIYYSQIVNDFQKGDIAEGYSVSREKKESFPLTVTSAQKNPTAFYLCASSKSRGVEYNEQFFGPGTRLTVL.

This chain links TRBV28 with TRBJ2-6, with D possibly called TRBD1 or TRBD2 (5 bases each). Germline V gene lookup returns CDR1 MDHEN and CDR2 SYDVKM. Trimming left V 5 bases short and J 0 bases short, with 14 bases between. The CDR3 spans 17 residues. The CDR3 spells CASSNRQGDSGANVLTF. The CDR3 nucleotides read TGTGCCAGCAGTAATCGCCAGGGAGACTCTGGGGCCAACGTCCTGACTTTC.

In its sample, this clonotype was seen a few times. The chain links TRBV19 to TRBJ1-5; tentative D call: TRBD1 (5 bases). This CDR3 has 15 amino acids. The V gene lost 3 bases and the J gene lost 4 bases, with 13 bases spanning the gap. CDR1 and CDR2 (germline): LNHDA, SQIVND (reference sequence). The CDR3 coding sequence is TGTGCCAGTAGTATTCGGGGGTTAGGGAATCAGCCCCAGCATTTT. Protein: CASSIRGLGNQPQHF.

The chain uses TRBV6-5 and TRBJ1-1; 8 positions agree with TRBD1. The V and J ends lost 2 bases and 8 bases, in that order; junction bases with no gene match: 4. The CDR3 sequence is 13 residues long. Germline CDR1 MNHEY, CDR2 SVGAGI. For the CDR3, the DNA is TGTGCCAGCAGTTACCACCAGGGGGCGGAAGCTTTCTTT. It is translated as CASSYHQGAEAFF.

A few counts support this clonotype. V and J are TRBV6-4 and TRBJ2-1; 14 positions match TRBD2. Germline CDR1 and CDR2: MRHNA and SNTAGT. This CDR3 contains 15 residues. The junction had 0 bases not matched to a gene; V was cut back by 2 bases and J by 6 bases. Here the CDR3 reads CASSDGTSGGNEQFF. CDR3 DNA: TGTGCCAGCAGTGACGGGACTAGCGGGGGCAATGAGCAGTTCTTC.

V is TRBV30 and J is TRBJ2-3; D is undetermined. Trimming left V 3 bases short and J 6 bases short, with 10 bases between. Germline V lookup: CDR1 GTSNPN, CDR2 SVGIG (reference sequence). The CDR3 loop spans 12 amino acids. The CDR3 coding sequence is TGTGCCTGGAGCCCGACTGGGGATACGCAGTATTTT. It specifies CAWSPTGDTQYF.

The gene calls are TRBV5-1 and TRBJ2-2; D remains ambiguous. V lost 0 bases to trimming and J lost 6 bases, with 6 bases between them. The CDR3 contains 13 residues. CDR1 and CDR2 from the germline V gene are SGHRS and YFSETQ. The CDR3 coding sequence is TGCGCCAGCAGCTTGGGGGATCCCGGGGAGCTGTTTTTT. Encoded protein: CASSLGDPGELFF.

This sequence joins TRBV24-1 and TRBJ2-1; D is possibly TRBD2 (6 bases). The CDR3 extends over 15 amino acids. Trimming stripped 4 bases from V and 2 bases from J, with 11 bases between. The germline CDR1 and CDR2 sequences are KGHDR and SFDVKD. CDR3 coding DNA: TGTGCCACCAGTGAGCCGGGACTTACCTACAATGAGCAGTTCTTC. It translates to CATSEPGLTYNEQFF.

The genes are TRBV6-1 and TRBJ2-7; no clear D gene. V lost 5 bases and J lost 4, with 9 bases in between. The CDR3 totals 12 residues. CDR1 and CDR2 from the germline V gene are MNHNS and SASEGT. The CDR3 region has the DNA TGTGCCAGCAGTCGTAACCAGTACGAGCAGTACTTC. Its translation: CASSRNQYEQYF.

This clonotype has just a few counts. This chain uses TRBV7-9 with TRBJ2-7; no definite D call. V lost 2 bases, J lost 2 bases, and 4 bases lay in between. Per the germline V gene, CDR1 is SEHNR and CDR2 is FQNEAQ (reference sequence). CDR3 length equals 12 residues. CDR3 in amino acids: CASSLLAYEQYF. CDR3 sequence (DNA): TGTGCCAGCAGCTTACTGGCCTACGAGCAGTACTTC.

The chain has TRBV12-3 or TRBV12-4 and TRBJ2-1, with TRBD2 as a possible D gene (7 bases). This CDR3 is 15 amino acids long. V shed 7 bases and J shed 5 bases, with 18 bases lying between them. The CDR3 reads CASTRGRAINNEQFF. Here the CDR3 DNA reads TGTGCCAGCACTAGGGGGAGGGCCATTAACAATGAGCAGTTCTTC.

This clonotype has a handful of counts. The chain carries TRBV6-2 or TRBV6-3 and TRBJ2-1, with 7 positions matching TRBD2. Per germline, CDR1 MNHEY and CDR2 SVGEGT. V lost 8 bases and J lost 2; bases outside the gene matches: 6. The CDR3 is made up of 14 amino acids. The CDR3 nucleotides read TGTGCCAGCGGCGGGAGAAGGGCCTACAATGAGCAGTTCTTC. It encodes CASGGRRAYNEQFF.

The chain combines TRBV5-6 with TRBJ1-5; TRBD1 is a possible D gene (6 bases). Germline lookup yields CDR1 SGHDT and CDR2 YYEEEE. Trimming removed 4 bases at V and 6 bases at J, with 14 bases between. The length of the CDR3 is 14 residues. The CDR3: CASSHRAPGQPQHF. CDR3 bases: TGTGCCAGCAGCCACAGGGCTCCGGGTCAGCCCCAGCATTTT.

V and J are TRBV30 and TRBJ2-2, with 8 bases that match TRBD1. The CDR3 length is 15 residues. Germline assignment: CDR1 GTSNPN and CDR2 SVGIG (reference sequence). V shed 2 bases, J shed 6 bases, and the junction held 8 bases outside the gene matches. CDR3: CAWSRGTGFPGELFF. CDR3 in DNA: TGTGCCTGGAGTAGGGGGACAGGTTTCCCCGGGGAGCTGTTTTTT.

The genes are TRBV10-3 and TRBJ1-2; TRBD1 might be the D (5 bases). With 4 bases removed from V and 2 bases from J, the gap between germline ends came to 5 bases. Germline CDR1 and CDR2: ENHRY and SYGVKD. The CDR3 has 12 residues. The DNA for the CDR3 is TGTGCCATCAGTGGACAGAACTATGGCTACACCTTC. Encoded protein: CAISGQNYGYTF.

This clonotype was detected only a few times. The CDR3 reads CSARIVNEQFF. CDR3 coding DNA: TGCAGTGCTAGGATCGTCAATGAGCAGTTCTTC. The chain carries TRBV20-1 and TRBJ2-1; D is uncertain. Germline values: CDR1 DFQATT, CDR2 SNEGSKA (reference sequence). Trimming took 3 bases from V and 6 from J, leaving 6 bases between them. This CDR3 is 11 amino acids long.